This TCR beta chain was recorded in a study of blood T cell repertoires in COVID-19. Study-wide context: Italy, Spain and the United States were the sources of the convalescent and acute COVID-19 samples. Sources were T cells, B-cell-depleted T cells, or PBMCs; the material itself was cDNA or gDNA.

In the authors' methods: Estimation of nucleated cell counts relied on the amplification of reference gene primers. Sequencing was performed with immunoSEQ multiplex PCR; in TCRdb, only in-frame clones are kept and a portion is missing. That table is the source of V, J and clone size, and D and trimming were worked out from the DNA. The profile shows 250,000 to 300,000 clones, around 89% of them singletons. The CDR3 covers 15 residues. Germline V gene lookup returns CDR1 MRHNA and CDR2 SNTAGT. Unmatched junction bases numbered 9, after V lost 3 bases and J lost 8 bases. The chain is built from TRBV6-4 and TRBJ2-1, with TRBD2 identical over 8 bases. This TCR derives from a middle-aged man with acute or convalescent COVID-19. The sequenced sample consisted of peripheral blood. The CDR3, as DNA: TGTGCCAGCAGTGATCCAGGGACTAGGTGCTATGAGCAGTTCTTC. The encoded protein is CASSDPGTRCYEQFF.